One sample yielded the 25 T cell receptor beta chains listed below, sequenced in a study of blood T cell repertoires in COVID-19. Using immunoSEQ multiplex PCR, the repertoire was profiled, and TCRdb retains in-frame clones only, with some absent. The sample gives roughly 250,000 clones, around 89% of which show up once; 3.7% is in the top ten. Sequencing was performed on peripheral blood. The receptors come from a middle-aged woman with acute or convalescent COVID-19.

The V gene is TRBV27, the J gene TRBJ2-7; 9 nucleotides line up with TRBD1. The CDR3 has 14 residues. Germline assignment: CDR1 MNHEY and CDR2 SMNVEV (reference sequence). V gave up 6 bases and J gave up 0 bases; unmatched junction bases: 3. The CDR3 nucleotides read TGTGCCAGCAGCCGGACAGGGGACTCCTACGAGCAGTACGTC. Encoded protein: CASSRTGDSYEQYV.

The rearrangement links TRBV9 to TRBJ1-1, with TRBD1 matching over 8 bases. The CDR3 is 14 residues long. V shed 0 bases, J shed 7 bases, and the junction held 5 bases outside the gene matches. Per germline, CDR1 SGDLS and CDR2 YYNGEE. The CDR3 loop is CASSVEDRVSEAFF. CDR3 nucleotides: TGTGCCAGCAGCGTAGAGGACAGGGTCAGTGAAGCTTTCTTT.

The chain employs TRBV10-3 and TRBJ1-1, with TRBD1 as a possible D gene (5 bases). The CDR3 is 14 residues long. Between the trimmed V and J ends, which lost 6 bases and 1 base, there was a span of 12 bases. CDR1 is ENHRY, CDR2 SYGVKD, per germline. The CDR3 loop reads CAIRADSSNTEAFF. In DNA form, the CDR3 reads TGTGCCATCAGGGCTGACAGTTCGAACACTGAAGCTTTCTTT.

CDR3 loop: CASSGESYTF. CDR3 nucleotides: TGTGCCAGCAGCGGCGAGTCCTACACCTTC. This chain connects TRBV9 to TRBJ1-2; D remains ambiguous. The V end was cut by 3 bases, the J end by 10 bases, with 7 bases between. Germline-derived CDR1 and CDR2 are SGDLS and YYNGEE. The CDR3 loop spans 10 amino acids.

This rearrangement joins TRBV7-3 to TRBJ2-3; 8 bases are shared with TRBD2. This CDR3 is built from 15 residues. V gave up 2 bases and J gave up 5 bases; unmatched junction bases: 6. Germline CDR1 and CDR2: SGHTA and FQGTGA. The CDR3 sequence: CASSLSGLAVDTQYF. CDR3 DNA sequence: TGTGCCAGCAGCTTATCCGGACTAGCTGTAGATACGCAGTATTTT.

The gene calls are TRBV5-4 and TRBJ2-3; D possibly corresponds to TRBD2 (6 bases). The germline CDR1 and CDR2 sequences are SGHNT and YYREEE (reference sequence). With 4 bases removed from V and 4 bases from J, the gap between germline ends came to 16 bases. This CDR3 has 15 residues. The CDR3 nucleotides read TGTGCCAGCAGCCCGGCCCCGGGGGAGGCAGATACGCAGTATTTT. Translating gives CASSPAPGEADTQYF.

The V call is TRBV5-1, the J call TRBJ1-4; tentatively, D is TRBD1 (5 bases). There are 15 residues in the CDR3. CDR1 SGHRS and CDR2 YFSETQ come from the germline V gene. V was pared by 0 bases and J by 4 bases, with 10 bases between. DNA for the CDR3: TGCGCCAGCAGCTTGGGTGACAGACTTAATGAAAAACTGTTTTTT. Amino acids: CASSLGDRLNEKLFF.

The chain combines TRBV6-5 with TRBJ2-3; no reliable D call. The CDR3 spans 14 residues. The germline V and J ends were trimmed by 6 bases and 2 bases, with 12 bases remaining between them. Germline V gene data show CDR1 as MNHEY and CDR2 as SVGAGI. This CDR3 reads CASSSDSITDTQYF. Written as DNA, the CDR3 is TGTGCCAGCAGCTCCGACTCCATCACAGATACGCAGTATTTT.

The rearrangement uses TRBV3-1 (or the pseudogene TRBV3-2) and TRBJ2-2, with D possibly TRBD2 on 6 matching bases. This CDR3 contains 20 residues. Per the germline V gene, CDR1 is LGHDT and CDR2 is YNNKEL (reference sequence). V was trimmed by 4 bases and J by 3 bases, leaving 27 bases between them. CDR3 in DNA: TGTGCCAGCAGCCGAGTCGGACTAAGCTCCCGGAAGGGGTACACCGGGGAGCTGTTTTTT. It is translated as CASSRVGLSSRKGYTGELFF.

This clone was detected once. The chain employs TRBV11-3 and TRBJ2-7; TRBD2 matches at 16 bases. Germline CDR1 is SGHNT and CDR2 is YENEEA. The CDR3 totals 19 residues. The V gene end was trimmed by 4 bases and the J gene end by 3 bases; junction bases not matched to a gene: 12. The CDR3 reads CASSSEGLAGGPFDYEQYV. The CDR3 coding sequence is TGTGCCAGCAGCTCCGAGGGACTAGCGGGGGGGCCCTTCGACTACGAGCAGTACGTC.

The V and J genes are TRBV9 and TRBJ1-2, with 7 bases fitting TRBD1. Looked up from germline, CDR1 is SGDLS and CDR2 is YYNGEE. The length of the CDR3 is 13 residues. J lost 7 bases, V lost 3 bases, and 6 bases had no gene match. The CDR3: CASSDTGVSGYTF. CDR3 coding DNA: TGTGCCAGCAGCGACACAGGGGTTTCTGGCTACACCTTC.

The V and J genes are TRBV11-1 and TRBJ2-1, with 9 bases that match TRBD1. The J segment lost 9 bases and the V segment lost 6 bases, leaving 9 bases of the junction unmatched. In germline, CDR1 is SGHAT, CDR2 FQDESV (reference sequence). The CDR3 covers 14 residues. CDR3 DNA: TGTGCCAGCAGGGACAGGGGACTTCGTAGTGAGCAGTTCTTC. Translated, it gives CASRDRGLRSEQFF.

This clone was picked up one time. The V and J genes are TRBV29-1 and TRBJ1-2; no firm D call. In germline, CDR1 is SQVTM, CDR2 ANQGSEA. This CDR3 spans 13 amino acids. V was shortened by 4 bases and J by 6 bases, with 15 bases between the two germline ends. DNA for the CDR3: TGCAGCGTTGTCGACCCTACTATGCATGGCTACACCTTC. Encoded protein: CSVVDPTMHGYTF.

The CDR3 protein is CASSLTITGTGTNSPLHF. CDR3 in DNA: TGTGCCAGCAGCTTAACGATAACCGGGACAGGGACCAATTCACCCCTCCACTTT. This chain uses TRBV11-2 with TRBJ1-6; 9 nucleotides line up with TRBD1. Trimming removed 2 bases from V and 7 bases from J; junction bases left unmatched: 12. CDR1 is SGHAT and CDR2 is FQNNGV in the germline V gene. There are 18 residues in the CDR3.

V is TRBV13 and J is TRBJ1-2, with D possibly matching TRBD1 (6 bases). Trimming left V 7 bases short and J 5 bases short, with 20 bases between. There are 15 residues in the CDR3. Germline V CDR1 and CDR2: PRHDT, FYEKMQ (reference sequence). The CDR3 reads CASISRQGPSYGYTF. CDR3 DNA: TGTGCCAGCATCAGCCGCCAGGGGCCCTCGTATGGCTACACCTTC.

This chain joins TRBV5-1 and TRBJ1-5; D uncertain. The CDR3 extends over 15 amino acids. The V and J ends lost 4 bases and 0 bases respectively, with 11 bases between them. Germline V gene sequence: CDR1 SGHRS, CDR2 YFSETQ. The CDR3 DNA reads as TGCGCCAGCAGCGCCTACGGGGATAGCAATCAGCCCCAGCATTTT. It is translated as CASSAYGDSNQPQHF.

This clone was recorded only once. J is TRBJ1-3 and V is TRBV30; D not resolved. The CDR3 loop spans 13 amino acids. The V and J ends lost 7 bases and 4 bases respectively, with 14 bases between them. From germline, CDR1 is GTSNPN and CDR2 SVGIG (reference sequence). This CDR3 is CASAHRGGNTIYF. CDR3 nucleotide sequence: TGTGCCTCCGCACACCGAGGGGGAAACACCATATATTTT.

The rearrangement uses TRBV19 and TRBJ2-1; 9 nucleotides line up with TRBD2. The V and J ends lost 10 bases and 8 bases, in that order; junction bases with no gene match: 21. CDR3 size: 17 residues. Germline-derived CDR1 and CDR2 are LNHDA and SQIVND (reference sequence). The CDR3 loop reads CATRSRGVAGGHHEQFF. In DNA, the CDR3 is TGTGCCACCCGGTCAAGAGGGGTGGCGGGGGGGCACCATGAGCAGTTCTTC.

The chain combines TRBV6-1 with TRBJ1-2, with 9 positions matching TRBD1. CDR1 MNHNS and CDR2 SASEGT come from the germline V gene. Unmatched junction bases numbered 10, after V lost 4 bases and J lost 4 bases. The CDR3 extends over 16 amino acids. The CDR3 sequence is CASSAGTGNSPYGYTF. Here the CDR3 DNA reads TGTGCCAGCAGTGCCGGGACAGGGAACAGCCCCTATGGCTACACCTTC.

The genes are TRBV6-1 and TRBJ2-5; D is ambiguous. V was clipped by 3 bases and J by 2 bases, with 4 bases between them. Germline values: CDR1 MNHNS, CDR2 SASEGT. There are 12 residues in the CDR3. For the CDR3, the DNA is TGTGCCAGCAGTGAGTTACAAGAGACCCAGTACTTC. Protein sequence: CASSELQETQYF.

This rearrangement joins TRBV7-9 to TRBJ1-1, with D perhaps matching TRBD1 (6 bases). The germline gives CDR1 SEHNR, CDR2 FQNEAQ (reference sequence). The V end was cut by 4 bases, the J end by 1 base, with 10 bases between. The CDR3 totals 14 residues. As DNA, the CDR3 is TGTGCCAGCAGCTACTTAGGGGGGAACACTGAAGCTTTCTTT. Residues: CASSYLGGNTEAFF.

The rearrangement links TRBV4-1 to TRBJ1-1; maybe TRBD1 (6 bases). CDR1 is MGHRA and CDR2 is YSYEKL in the germline V gene. Between the trimmed V and J ends, which lost 4 bases and 1 base, there was a span of 13 bases. The CDR3 is 15 amino acids. The CDR3: CASSRRTASNTEAFF. CDR3 DNA sequence: TGCGCCAGCAGCCGGAGGACAGCCTCGAACACTGAAGCTTTCTTT.

V usage is TRBV21-1 and J usage is TRBJ2-3; the DNA was not compared with TRBD1, the D call given in the table. TRBV21-1 is a pseudogene segment. The CDR3 runs to 16 residues. CDR3 amino acids: CASSPGTGGSTDTQYF. In DNA form, the CDR3 reads TGTGCCAGCAGCCCCGGGACAGGGGGGAGCACAGATACGCAGTATTTT.

The rearrangement joins TRBV4-1 to TRBJ2-1; the match to TRBD2 covers 9 bases. Germline V gives CDR1 MGHRA, CDR2 YSYEKL. The CDR3 consists of 15 residues. Unmatched junction bases numbered 7, after V lost 0 bases and J lost 10 bases. CDR3 sequence: CASSQDLAGWREQFF. In DNA, the CDR3 is TGCGCCAGCAGCCAAGACCTAGCGGGGTGGCGGGAGCAGTTCTTC.

The V and J genes are TRBV6-2 or TRBV6-3 and TRBJ2-5; 9 positions agree with TRBD2. The CDR3 length is 14 residues. CDR1 and CDR2 (germline): MNHEY, SVGEGT. With 5 bases clipped from V and 9 bases from J, the junction kept 10 bases outside the gene matches. The CDR3 here is CASSNPGLASPQYF. Here the CDR3 DNA reads TGTGCCAGCAGTAACCCCGGACTAGCGTCCCCCCAGTACTTC.